This T cell receptor beta chain appears in the sequencing data of a study of cytotoxic CD8 clonotypes in ibrutinib-treated CLL (dated by TCRdb to the early 2020s). About the full investigation: The cohort had some eleven relapsed/refractory and around 15 treatment-naive patients; 17 were IGHV unmutated. Partial responses were observed in about 25 patients and complete responses in 2; after a median follow-up of 68 months, remission was maintained in 14 patients and progression was observed in about twelve. Response samples were obtained after a median of 12 months of treatment, with a range of about 6 to 36 months. An average of roughly 270,000 productive templates and tens of thousands of productive rearrangements was obtained per sample. Of the 86 people in the trial, approximately 26 had longitudinal samples available. Cryopreserved peripheral blood mononuclear cells were obtained before treatment, at response, and at either sustained remission or disease progression. All remission and progressive disease samples were collected while patients were still receiving ibrutinib.

On a MiSeq, deep resolution sequencing aimed for a depth between 1 in 1 million and 1 in 200,000 T cells, with each clonotype covered 10x on average. The immunoSEQ hsTCRB Kit was used to generate TCR beta libraries. The study's own analysis went as follows. Data were analyzed with ImmunoSEQ Data Assistant and ImmunoSEQ Analyzer, with V, D and J genes assigned per IMGT definitions. Clonality, with values ranging from 0 to 1, was calculated as one minus the normalized Shannon entropy of productive rearrangement frequencies. Public clonotype analysis was restricted to overrepresented clonotypes comprising at least 0.05% of each patient's repertoire. Repertoires from approximately 13 age-matched healthy donors in immuneACCESS were used as clonality controls. TCRdb holds this immuneACCESS table with in-frame rearrangements only. Some clones are missing; in checked studies, unresolved V genes explain under half, and the rest has no known cause. V and J calls and clone size come straight from that table; D and trimming were deduced from the DNA. The table for this sample lists about 130,000 clones; about 79% of them were counted only once. The ten biggest clones cover about 13% of the sample.

Beyond this particular receptor, the publication reports: Sustained-remission and progressing patients did not have matched sampling times, and lymph node repertoires were not examined. Public clonotypes were rare and either shrank or stayed stable during treatment, and the rise in clonality at ibrutinib response reflected expansion of private clonotypes. Clonality increased at ibrutinib response, stayed stable in sustained remission, and fell back toward baseline at progression. At baseline, clonality was higher than in age-matched healthy donors and showed a strong correlation with circulating CD8+ T-cell counts.

Sample time point, as interpreted from the label and publication: eleven to twelve months on ibrutinib. For TCR beta library preparation, about 2 micrograms of genomic DNA were isolated from cryopreserved PBMCs. Longitudinal blood samples from CLL patients on ibrutinib monotherapy underwent high-throughput TCR beta sequencing. Patients were enrolled in a phase 2 open-label single-center ibrutinib monotherapy trial. To note about this clone: There is no known antigen for this receptor. Nothing much larger sits one base from this clone, and base qualities are not available.

The CDR1 and CDR2 encoded by the germline V gene (reference sequence) are SGHAT and FQDESV. Cut back by 1 base and 4 bases, the V and J ends lie 11 bases apart. From the cysteine through the phenylalanine, the CDR3 covers 15 amino acids. Only the CDR3 part of the read is kept: 45 bases, read in frame from the first base. Sample: PBMCs, taken after 12 months of ibrutinib treatment. The sequence was obtained from a human donor with chronic lymphocytic leukemia. The chain employs TRBV11-1 and TRBJ1-3; the D gene assignment is ambiguous. The DNA is as follows: TGTGCCAGCAGCTTAGTCGGTTCGCAAGGAAACACCATATATTTT. Its amino acids are CASSLVGSQGNTIYF.